These 8 T cell receptor beta chains were sequenced from one sample in a study of lymphopenia after photon versus proton radiotherapy. Profiling relied on immunoSEQ multiplex PCR, and the TCRdb table lists in-frame clones only, not all of them. This sample has 25,000 to 35,000 clones, with 80% to 90% found just once. The sample in question was peripheral blood, obtained from a patient treated with proton-based radiotherapy. The receptors were gathered from a woman aged 55-69 years with cholangiocarcinoma. Some clones in this sample may be carry-over from other donors' samples.

This chain connects TRBV6-5 to TRBJ1-1; no firm D call. This CDR3 is 12 amino acids long. V was pared by 1 base and J by 8 bases, with 8 bases between. CDR1 is MNHEY and CDR2 is SVGAGI in the germline V gene. The CDR3 sequence: CASSYLTGEAFF. CDR3 coding DNA: TGTGCCAGCAGTTACTTAACGGGGGAAGCTTTCTTT.

The rearrangement links TRBV2 to TRBJ1-2, with 7 positions matching TRBD1. There are 13 residues in the CDR3. V lost 6 bases, J lost 6 bases, and 7 bases stayed unmatched. CDR1 is SNHLY and CDR2 is FYNNEI in the germline V gene. The CDR3 DNA follows: TGTGCCAGCAGCCCAATAGGGGGCGATGGCTACACCTTC. Its protein is CASSPIGGDGYTF.

V and J are TRBV5-5 and TRBJ1-1; no reliable D call. The CDR3 contains 11 residues. Germline V CDR1 and CDR2: SGHKS, YYEKEE (reference sequence). Trimming removed 3 bases from V and 3 bases from J, with 3 bases in between. CDR3 sequence (DNA): TGTGCCAGCAGCTGGGACACTGAAGCTTTCTTT. Translation: CASSWDTEAFF.

V usage is TRBV27 and J usage is TRBJ1-4; D is unresolved. Germline CDR1 MNHEY, CDR2 SMNVEV (reference sequence). This CDR3 has 16 amino acids. Deletions cut 5 bases from V and 0 bases from J, with 13 bases between. CDR3 nucleotide sequence: TGTGCCAGCAGTCAAGCAAACAGTGCAACTAATGAAAAACTGTTTTTT. Residues: CASSQANSATNEKLFF.

This clone occurred once. The chain links TRBV7-3 to TRBJ1-1; D gene unclear. This CDR3 comprises 16 residues. V dropped 2 bases and J dropped 0 bases, with 13 bases sitting between them. CDR1 is SGHTA and CDR2 is FQGTGA in the germline V gene. For the CDR3, the DNA is TGTGCCAGCAGCTTAGTCAGAACTCAAATGAACACTGAAGCTTTCTTT. This encodes CASSLVRTQMNTEAFF.

The rearrangement joins TRBV9 to TRBJ1-6, with D perhaps TRBD1 (5 bases). Germline values: CDR1 SGDLS, CDR2 YYNGEE. The ends were cut back, 0 bases at V and 3 bases at J, with 10 bases in the middle. CDR3 size: 16 residues. This CDR3 reads CASSVDGGYYNSPLHF. DNA of the CDR3: TGTGCCAGCAGCGTAGATGGGGGATACTATAATTCACCCCTCCACTTT.

V is TRBV10-1 and J is TRBJ2-7, with 9 bases aligning to TRBD2. The CDR3 runs 15 residues. Germline CDR1 and CDR2: WNHNN and SYGVQD (reference sequence). The CDR3 region is CAKGGRAARRGEQYF. CDR3 DNA: TGCGCTAAAGGCGGGAGGGCCGCCCGCCGGGGCGAGCAGTACTTC.

In DNA, the CDR3 is TGTGCCAGCAGTTTGAACCGGGACACTCAGTACTTC. Translation gives CASSLNRDTQYF. The chain is built from TRBV28 and TRBJ2-4, with a possible D match to TRBD1 (6 bases). V gave up 3 bases and J gave up 12 bases, with 12 bases separating them. CDR1 is MDHEN and CDR2 is SYDVKM in the germline V gene. The CDR3 length is 12 residues.